This T cell receptor (beta chain) was recorded in a study of blood T cell repertoires in COVID-19. Study context: COVID-19 samples collected from the United States, Italy and Spain covered acute and convalescent phases. T cells, B-cell-depleted T cells, or PBMCs provided the cDNA or gDNA that served as material.

J lost 4 bases, V lost 8 bases, and 8 bases had no gene match. Germline-derived CDR1 and CDR2 are SGHDT and YYEEEE. The CDR3 extends over 13 amino acids. In the study's own analysis: Amplified reference gene primers provided the basis for estimating nucleated cell counts. The assay was immunoSEQ multiplex PCR, and TCRdb's table has in-frame clones only and misses some. D and trimming were read from the DNA, whereas the V and J calls and clone size are those reported in that table. The data contain tens of thousands of clones, about nine tenths of them seen just once; the ten biggest clones take up more than 6.5%.

The chain links TRBV5-6 to TRBJ1-2, with 7 bases fitting TRBD1. This clonotype originated in a woman aged 40 to 55 with active COVID-19. Sequencing used peripheral blood. The CDR3 spells CASGRGSVYGYTF. For the CDR3, the DNA is TGTGCCAGTGGCAGGGGGTCCGTCTATGGCTACACCTTC.